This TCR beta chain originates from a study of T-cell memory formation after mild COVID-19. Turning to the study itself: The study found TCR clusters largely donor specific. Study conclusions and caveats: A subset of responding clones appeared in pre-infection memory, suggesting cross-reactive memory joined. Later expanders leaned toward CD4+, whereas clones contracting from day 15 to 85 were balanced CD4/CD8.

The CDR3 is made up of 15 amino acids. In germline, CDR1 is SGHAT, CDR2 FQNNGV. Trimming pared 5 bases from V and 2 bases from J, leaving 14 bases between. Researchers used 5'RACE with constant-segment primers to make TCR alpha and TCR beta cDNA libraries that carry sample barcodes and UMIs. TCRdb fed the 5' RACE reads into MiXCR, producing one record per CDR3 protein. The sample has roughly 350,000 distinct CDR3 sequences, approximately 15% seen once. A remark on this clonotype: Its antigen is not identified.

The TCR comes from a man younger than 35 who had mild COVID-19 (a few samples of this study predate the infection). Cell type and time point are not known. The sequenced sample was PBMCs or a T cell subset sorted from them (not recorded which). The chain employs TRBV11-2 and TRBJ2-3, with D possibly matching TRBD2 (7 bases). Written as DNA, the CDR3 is TGTGCCAGCAGCCAAAACGGGGGGCACACAGATACGCAGTATTTT. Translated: CASSQNGGHTDTQYF.